Described below is a single TCR beta chain sequence and its context. The target antigen is unknown. The entry originates in a study of Graves' ophthalmopathy and Graves' hyperthyroidism. Study-wide background: The stable label applied to hyperthyroidism with no ophthalmopathy within 18 months of follow-up. Study results and limitations: Using a 13-signature model, the authors split ophthalmopathy from stable hyperthyroidism, with around 85% sensitivity and approximately 81% specificity. Blood was where most expanded thyroid clonotypes above 0.001 frequency also turned up.

Using RNA transcripts, the TCR beta CDR3 regions were amplified. The workflow started with a first-round RT-PCR run with HTBI primers and then moved on to a second-round multiplex PCR. Via MiXCR, TCRdb re-called the multiplex PCR reads, giving one row per CDR3 protein. Of around 1.1 million distinct CDR3 sequences in the sample, approximately 35% were seen once. There are 12 residues in the CDR3. Germline CDR1 reads ENHRY; CDR2 reads SYGVKD. V was trimmed by 6 bases and J by 11 bases, leaving 16 bases between them. Patients were excluded if they had other autoimmune diseases or uncontrolled infections, and likewise if pregnancy or lactation applied.

J is TRBJ1-1 and V is TRBV10-3, with D uncertain. The receptor's source is an adult man with Graves' hyperthyroidism. The sequencing sample was made of peripheral blood or thyroid tissue (not recorded which). The CDR3 sequence: CAIRGPAGAAFF. The CDR3 DNA sequence: TGTGCCATCAGAGGGCCCGCGGGCGCGGCTTTCTTT.